These 8 T cell receptor beta chains were all obtained from the same sample, sequenced in a study of shared clonotypes between healthy human individuals. Produced via immunoSEQ multiplex PCR; TCRdb's table is partial and in-frame only. Among fewer than 550,000 clones listed, 75% to 80% were seen once. The sequenced material came from PBMCs. Receptors originate from a woman aged 40 to 49 in good health. Some clones in this sample may be carry-over from other donors' samples.

A remark on this clone: The sample carries other DNA sequences with the same CDR3. The rearrangement links TRBV4-2 to TRBJ2-5, with D hard to call. The CDR3 spans 17 residues. Germline CDR1 and CDR2: LGHNA and YNFKEQ. Deletions cut 0 bases from V and 2 bases from J, with 16 bases between. The DNA for the CDR3 is TGTGCCAGCAGCCAAGATCCCCCGGCTAGTGGGCAAGAGACCCAGTACTTC. The encoded protein is CASSQDPPASGQETQYF.

Concerning this clone itself: The sample has other DNA sequences that encode this CDR3 too. The V gene is TRBV7-9, the J gene TRBJ1-3; D remains unclear. The germline V gene encodes CDR1 SEHNR and CDR2 FQNEAQ (reference sequence). The CDR3 runs to 12 residues. The V end was cut by 1 base, the J end by 3 bases, with 1 base between. This chain's CDR3 is CASSLGGNTIYF. CDR3 DNA sequence: TGTGCCAGCAGCTTAGGTGGAAACACCATATATTTT.

V is TRBV10-3 and J is TRBJ1-1, with TRBD1 matching 10 bases. The ends lost 6 bases at V and 10 bases at J; junction bases unmatched: 8. In germline, CDR1 is ENHRY, CDR2 SYGVKD. The length of the CDR3 is 13 residues. In DNA form, the CDR3 reads TGTGCCATCAGGGACAGGGGGATCGGTGGAGCTTTCTTT. This gives the protein CAIRDRGIGGAFF.

This rearrangement joins TRBV4-2 to TRBJ2-1, with D perhaps TRBD1 or TRBD2 (7 bases each). V gave up 4 bases and J gave up 7 bases, with 17 bases separating them. Per germline, CDR1 LGHNA and CDR2 YNFKEQ. The CDR3 spans 15 residues. This CDR3 reads CASSPRRQGGNEQFF. In nucleotides, the CDR3 is TGTGCCAGCAGCCCCCGGAGGCAGGGGGGGAATGAGCAGTTCTTC.

This clone was seen a handful of times. The genes are TRBV19 and TRBJ1-2; D may be TRBD1 (5 bases). This CDR3 is 15 amino acids long. V lost 3 bases and J 3 bases, leaving 14 bases between the germline ends. The germline V gene encodes CDR1 LNHDA and CDR2 SQIVND (reference sequence). CDR3 coding DNA: TGTGCCAGTAGTATTTCCTGGGGGGACGACTATGGCTACACCTTC. Translating gives CASSISWGDDYGYTF.

The gene calls are TRBV7-9 and TRBJ1-6; the D is unclear. The CDR3 loop spans 15 amino acids. Trimming removed 5 bases from V and 10 bases from J, with 18 bases in between. CDR1 is SEHNR and CDR2 is FQNEAQ in the germline V gene (reference sequence). The CDR3 here is CASSAGGLVLSPLHF. For the CDR3, the DNA is TGTGCCAGCAGCGCGGGTGGCCTGGTGTTATCACCCCTCCACTTT.

The rearrangement uses TRBV2 and TRBJ2-1; D possibly corresponds to TRBD2 (5 bases). Germline assignment: CDR1 SNHLY and CDR2 FYNNEI. The germline V and J ends were trimmed by 1 base and 9 bases, with 10 bases remaining between them. The length of the CDR3 is 13 residues. The CDR3 protein is CASSEGWETEQFF. The CDR3 coding sequence is TGTGCCAGCAGTGAAGGGTGGGAGACTGAGCAGTTCTTC. The full variable domain, rest sourced from reference TRBV2 and TRBJ2-1, is EPEVTQTPSHQVTQMGQEVILRCVPISNHLYFYWYRQILGQKVEFLVSFYNNEISEKSEIFDDQFSVERPDGSNFTLKIRSTKLEDSAMYFCASSEGWETEQFFGPGTRLTVL.

The V and J genes are TRBV28 and TRBJ1-5; 7 bases map to TRBD1. V lost 3 bases and J lost 6; bases outside the gene matches: 11. Germline CDR1 reads MDHEN; CDR2 reads SYDVKM. This CDR3 spans 16 amino acids. In DNA, the CDR3 is TGTGCCAGCAGTTTGTCGACAGGGACGGGTGGTCAGCCCCAGCATTTT. The encoded protein is CASSLSTGTGGQPQHF.